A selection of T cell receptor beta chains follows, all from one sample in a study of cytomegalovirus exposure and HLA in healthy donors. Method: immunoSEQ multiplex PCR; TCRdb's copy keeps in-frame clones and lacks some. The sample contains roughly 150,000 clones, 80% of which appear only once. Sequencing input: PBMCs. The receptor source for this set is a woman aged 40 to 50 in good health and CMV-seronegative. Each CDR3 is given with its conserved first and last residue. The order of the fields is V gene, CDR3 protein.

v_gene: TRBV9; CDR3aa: CASSAGDSNQPQHF
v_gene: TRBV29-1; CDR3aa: CSVEGGSEQYF
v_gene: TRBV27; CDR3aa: CASSNRLASGELFF
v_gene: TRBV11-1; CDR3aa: CASSYTGNTEAFF
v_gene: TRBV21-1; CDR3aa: CASRNRDSKFFNQPQHF
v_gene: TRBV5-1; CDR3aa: CASSLGGQVSYEQYF
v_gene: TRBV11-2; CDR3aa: CASRRDQGMGEKLFF
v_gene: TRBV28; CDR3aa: CASSPPQGGYYGYTF
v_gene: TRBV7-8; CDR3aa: CASSLAEGNGYTF
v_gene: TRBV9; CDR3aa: CASSVAPDGGLVAQYF
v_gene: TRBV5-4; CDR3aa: CASSLGGTGPNEQYF
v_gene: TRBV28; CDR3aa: CASSGQGRETQYF
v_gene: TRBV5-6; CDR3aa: CASSLIQGQGGGYTF
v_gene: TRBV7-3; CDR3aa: CASGLGREQFF
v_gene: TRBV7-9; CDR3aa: CSSSLGYGQTNTEAFF
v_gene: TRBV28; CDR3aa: CASLSAESTNTGELFF
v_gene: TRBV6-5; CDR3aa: CASRPQHEAFF
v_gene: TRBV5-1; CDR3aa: CASSSSGSGNNEQFF
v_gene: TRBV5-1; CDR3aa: CASSPDRRLSYEQYF
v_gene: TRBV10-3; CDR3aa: CAIRGQGSPYEQYF
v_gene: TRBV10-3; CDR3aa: CAITPRAGELFF
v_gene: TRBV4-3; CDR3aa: CASSQENRGSGELFF
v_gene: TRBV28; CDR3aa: CASSFMGGWEYSNQPQHF
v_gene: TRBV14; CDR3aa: CASSQARGLAIQETQYF
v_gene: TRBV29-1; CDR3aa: CSAGGGQEQYNEQFF
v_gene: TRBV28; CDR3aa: CASRLNLAGYEQYF
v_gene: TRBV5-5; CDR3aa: CASSFLGQGEETQYF
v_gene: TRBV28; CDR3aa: CASSLGGYGYTF
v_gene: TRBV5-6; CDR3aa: CASSSHGTDYNEQFF
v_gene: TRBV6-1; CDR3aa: CASMRGQRVQDTQYF
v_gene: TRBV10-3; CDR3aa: CAISEGLAGGQETQYF
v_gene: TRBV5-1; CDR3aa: CASSRGEAYNSPLHF
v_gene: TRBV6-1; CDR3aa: CASLGVNYGYTF
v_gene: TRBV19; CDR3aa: CASIARGQGNQPQHF
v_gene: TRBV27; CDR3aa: CASSLMDRGTEAFF
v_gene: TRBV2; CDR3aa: CASTRELGGNTIYF
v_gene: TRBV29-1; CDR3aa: CSVGVGRVNTEAFF
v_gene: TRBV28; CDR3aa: CASSHGTGVNQPQHF
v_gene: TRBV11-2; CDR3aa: CASSLVRGGNTEAFF